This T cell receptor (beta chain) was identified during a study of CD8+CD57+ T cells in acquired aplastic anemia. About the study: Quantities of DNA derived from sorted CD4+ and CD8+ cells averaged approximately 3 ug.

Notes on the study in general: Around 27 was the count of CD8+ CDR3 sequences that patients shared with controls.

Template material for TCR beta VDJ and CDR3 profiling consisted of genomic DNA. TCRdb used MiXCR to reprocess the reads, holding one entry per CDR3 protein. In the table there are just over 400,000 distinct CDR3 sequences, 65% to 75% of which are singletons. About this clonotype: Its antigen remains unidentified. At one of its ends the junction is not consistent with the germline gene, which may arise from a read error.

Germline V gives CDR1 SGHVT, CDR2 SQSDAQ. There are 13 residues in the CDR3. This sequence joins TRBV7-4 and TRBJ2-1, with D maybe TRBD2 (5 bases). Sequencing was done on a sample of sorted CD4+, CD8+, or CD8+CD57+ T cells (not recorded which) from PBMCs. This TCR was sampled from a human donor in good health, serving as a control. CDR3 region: CASSLVAKNETTF. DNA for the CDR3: TGTGCCAGCAGCCTTGTAGCAAAGAATGAGACTACGTTC.